The clone carrying this TCR beta chain was counted between two and nine times. This record belongs to a study of blood T cell repertoires in COVID-19. On the study more broadly: Nucleic acid was either cDNA or gDNA, and it came from T cells, B-cell-depleted T cells, or PBMCs.

Authors' data handling: Estimates of nucleated cell counts were drawn from the amplification of reference gene primers. Sequencing was performed with immunoSEQ multiplex PCR; in TCRdb, only in-frame clones are kept and a portion is missing. Clone size and V and J calls were adopted from that table, with D and trimming inferred from the DNA. The table records approximately 29,000 clones, roughly 85% of them present only once. The CDR3 consists of 17 residues. Trimming shortened V by 7 bases and J by 0 bases, and 16 bases separated the two germline ends. The germline gives CDR1 MNHEY, CDR2 SMNVEV (reference sequence).

The sample was peripheral blood. The chain has TRBV27 and TRBJ2-6; D perhaps matches TRBD2 (6 bases). This clonotype was obtained from a woman aged 55-69 years with active COVID-19. CDR3 sequence reads: CASKAGRQLSGANVLTF. The CDR3 nucleotides read TGTGCCAGCAAGGCCGGGAGACAGCTCTCTGGGGCCAACGTCCTGACTTTC.